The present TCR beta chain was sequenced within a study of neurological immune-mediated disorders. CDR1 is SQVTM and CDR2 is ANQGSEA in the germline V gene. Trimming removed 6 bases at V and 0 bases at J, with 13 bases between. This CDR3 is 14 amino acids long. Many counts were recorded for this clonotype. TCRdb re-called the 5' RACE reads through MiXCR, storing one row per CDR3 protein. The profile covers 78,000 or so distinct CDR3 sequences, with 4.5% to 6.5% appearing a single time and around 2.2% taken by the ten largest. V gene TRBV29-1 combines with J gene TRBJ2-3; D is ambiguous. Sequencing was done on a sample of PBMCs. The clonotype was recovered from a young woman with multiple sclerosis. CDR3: CSVTKMSSTDTQYF. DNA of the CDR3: TGCAGCGTCACTAAGATGAGTAGCACAGATACGCAGTATTTT.